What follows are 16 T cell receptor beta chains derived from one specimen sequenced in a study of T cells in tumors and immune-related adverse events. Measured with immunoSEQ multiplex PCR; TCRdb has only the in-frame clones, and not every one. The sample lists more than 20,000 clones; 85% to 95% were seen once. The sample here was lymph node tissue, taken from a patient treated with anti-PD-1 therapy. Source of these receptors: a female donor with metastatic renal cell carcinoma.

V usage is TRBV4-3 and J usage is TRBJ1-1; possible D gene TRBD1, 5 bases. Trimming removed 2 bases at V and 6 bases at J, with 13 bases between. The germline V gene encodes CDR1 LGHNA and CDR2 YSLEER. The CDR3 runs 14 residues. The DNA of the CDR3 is TGCGCCAGCAGCCAATGGAGAGGGGAGGCTGAAGCTTTCTTT. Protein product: CASSQWRGEAEAFF.

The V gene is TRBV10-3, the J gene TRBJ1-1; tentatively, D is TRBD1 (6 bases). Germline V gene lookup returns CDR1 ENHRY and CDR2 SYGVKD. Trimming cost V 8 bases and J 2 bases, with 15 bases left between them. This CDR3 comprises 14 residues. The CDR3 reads CAISPAGGNTEAFF. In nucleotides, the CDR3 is TGTGCCATCTCTCCCGCCGGGGGCAACACTGAAGCTTTCTTT.

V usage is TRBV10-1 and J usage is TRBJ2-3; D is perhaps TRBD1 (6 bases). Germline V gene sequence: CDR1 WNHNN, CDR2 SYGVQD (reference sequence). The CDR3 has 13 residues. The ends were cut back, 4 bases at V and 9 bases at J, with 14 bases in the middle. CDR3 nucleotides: TGCGCCAGCAGTGTACAGGAGAGGGGGACGCAGTATTTT. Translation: CASSVQERGTQYF.

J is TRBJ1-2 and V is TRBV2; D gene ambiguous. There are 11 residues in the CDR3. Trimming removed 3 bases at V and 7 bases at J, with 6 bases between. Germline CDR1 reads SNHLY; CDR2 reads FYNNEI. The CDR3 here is CASSDVGGYTF. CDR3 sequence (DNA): TGTGCCAGCAGTGACGTGGGTGGCTACACCTTC.

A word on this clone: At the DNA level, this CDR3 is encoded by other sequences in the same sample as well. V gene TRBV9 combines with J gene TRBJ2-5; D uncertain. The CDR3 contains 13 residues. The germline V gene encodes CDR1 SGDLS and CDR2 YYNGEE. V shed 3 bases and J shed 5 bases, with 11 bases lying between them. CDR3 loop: CASSADQGETQYF. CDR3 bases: TGTGCCAGCAGCGCGGACCAAGGGGAGACCCAGTACTTC.

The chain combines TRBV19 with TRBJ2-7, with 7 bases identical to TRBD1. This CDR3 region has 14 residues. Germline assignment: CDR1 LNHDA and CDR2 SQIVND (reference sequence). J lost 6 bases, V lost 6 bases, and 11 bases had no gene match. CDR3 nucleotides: TGTGCCAGTAGCGAGACAGGGTCTTCCCTCGAGCAGTACTTC. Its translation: CASSETGSSLEQYF.

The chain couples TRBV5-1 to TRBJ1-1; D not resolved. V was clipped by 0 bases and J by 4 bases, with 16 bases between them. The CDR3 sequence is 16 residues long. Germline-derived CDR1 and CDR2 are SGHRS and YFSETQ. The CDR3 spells CASSLGVGSATTEAFF. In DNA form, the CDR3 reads TGCGCCAGCAGCTTGGGGGTGGGCTCAGCGACCACTGAAGCTTTCTTT.

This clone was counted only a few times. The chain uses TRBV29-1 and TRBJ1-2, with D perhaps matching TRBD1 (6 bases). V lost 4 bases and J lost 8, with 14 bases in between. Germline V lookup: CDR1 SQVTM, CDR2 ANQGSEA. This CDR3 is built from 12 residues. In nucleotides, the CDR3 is TGCAGCGTTGGCCCCAGGGGAGGAGGCTACACCTTC. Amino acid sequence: CSVGPRGGGYTF.

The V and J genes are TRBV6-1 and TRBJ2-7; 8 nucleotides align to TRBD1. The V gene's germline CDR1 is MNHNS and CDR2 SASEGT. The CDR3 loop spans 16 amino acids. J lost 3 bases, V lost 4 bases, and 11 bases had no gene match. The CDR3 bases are TGTGCCAGCAGTGGGGGACCCACAGGGGGTGGCTACGAGCAGTACTTC. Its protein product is CASSGGPTGGGYEQYF.

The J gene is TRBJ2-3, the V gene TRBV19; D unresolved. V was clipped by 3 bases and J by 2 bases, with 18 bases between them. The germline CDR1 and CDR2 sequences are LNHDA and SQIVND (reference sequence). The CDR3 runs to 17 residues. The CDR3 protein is CASSMLAGPLSTDTQYF. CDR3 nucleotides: TGTGCCAGTAGTATGCTGGCAGGTCCCCTCTCCACAGATACGCAGTATTTT.

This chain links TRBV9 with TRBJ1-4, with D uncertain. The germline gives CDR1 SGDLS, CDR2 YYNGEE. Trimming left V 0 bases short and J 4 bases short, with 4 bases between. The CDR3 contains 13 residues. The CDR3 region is CASSVGNNEKLFF. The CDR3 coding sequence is TGTGCCAGCAGCGTAGGAAATAATGAAAAACTGTTTTTT.

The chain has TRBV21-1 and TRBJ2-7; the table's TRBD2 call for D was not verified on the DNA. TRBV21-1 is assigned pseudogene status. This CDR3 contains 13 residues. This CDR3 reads CASSRPSGYEQYF. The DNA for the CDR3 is TGTGCCAGCAGCCGGCCCAGCGGCTACGAGCAGTACTTC.

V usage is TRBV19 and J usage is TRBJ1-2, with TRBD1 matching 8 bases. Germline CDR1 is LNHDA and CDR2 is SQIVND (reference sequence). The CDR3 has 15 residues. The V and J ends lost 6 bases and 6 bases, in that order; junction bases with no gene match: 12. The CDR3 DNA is TGTGCCAGTAGAATTGGACAGGGAAATAGTAATGGCTACACCTTC. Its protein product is CASRIGQGNSNGYTF.

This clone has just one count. CDR3 sequence: CASTARGGTHYEQYF. For the CDR3, the DNA is TGTGCCAGTACCGCTAGGGGGGGGACTCACTACGAGCAGTACTTC. The chain combines TRBV19 with TRBJ2-7; D is perhaps TRBD2 (7 bases). The CDR3 runs 15 residues. Germline CDR1 and CDR2: LNHDA and SQIVND (reference sequence). V was clipped by 7 bases and J by 3 bases, with 19 bases between them. Complete variable domain (other parts from reference TRBV19 and TRBJ2-7): DGGITQSPKYLFRKEGQNVTLSCEQNLNHDAMYWYRQDPGQGLRLIYYSQIVNDFQKGDIAEGYSVSREKKESFPLTVTSAQKNPTAFYLCASTARGGTHYEQYFGPGTRLTVT.

CDR3 sequence reads: CASSYIGTGGKNIQYF. The CDR3 bases are TGTGCCAGCAGTTATATCGGGACAGGGGGGAAAAACATTCAGTACTTC. The rearrangement uses TRBV6-5 and TRBJ2-4, with TRBD1 identical over 11 bases. The CDR3 length is 16 residues. J gave up 4 bases and V 3 bases, and 5 bases lay outside the gene matches. Germline V gene data show CDR1 as MNHEY and CDR2 as SVGAGI.

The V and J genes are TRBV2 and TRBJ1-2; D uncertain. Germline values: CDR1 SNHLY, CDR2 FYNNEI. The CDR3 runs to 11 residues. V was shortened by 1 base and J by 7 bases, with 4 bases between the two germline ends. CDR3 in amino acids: CASSEVSGYTF. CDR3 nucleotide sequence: TGTGCCAGCAGTGAAGTATCTGGCTACACCTTC.